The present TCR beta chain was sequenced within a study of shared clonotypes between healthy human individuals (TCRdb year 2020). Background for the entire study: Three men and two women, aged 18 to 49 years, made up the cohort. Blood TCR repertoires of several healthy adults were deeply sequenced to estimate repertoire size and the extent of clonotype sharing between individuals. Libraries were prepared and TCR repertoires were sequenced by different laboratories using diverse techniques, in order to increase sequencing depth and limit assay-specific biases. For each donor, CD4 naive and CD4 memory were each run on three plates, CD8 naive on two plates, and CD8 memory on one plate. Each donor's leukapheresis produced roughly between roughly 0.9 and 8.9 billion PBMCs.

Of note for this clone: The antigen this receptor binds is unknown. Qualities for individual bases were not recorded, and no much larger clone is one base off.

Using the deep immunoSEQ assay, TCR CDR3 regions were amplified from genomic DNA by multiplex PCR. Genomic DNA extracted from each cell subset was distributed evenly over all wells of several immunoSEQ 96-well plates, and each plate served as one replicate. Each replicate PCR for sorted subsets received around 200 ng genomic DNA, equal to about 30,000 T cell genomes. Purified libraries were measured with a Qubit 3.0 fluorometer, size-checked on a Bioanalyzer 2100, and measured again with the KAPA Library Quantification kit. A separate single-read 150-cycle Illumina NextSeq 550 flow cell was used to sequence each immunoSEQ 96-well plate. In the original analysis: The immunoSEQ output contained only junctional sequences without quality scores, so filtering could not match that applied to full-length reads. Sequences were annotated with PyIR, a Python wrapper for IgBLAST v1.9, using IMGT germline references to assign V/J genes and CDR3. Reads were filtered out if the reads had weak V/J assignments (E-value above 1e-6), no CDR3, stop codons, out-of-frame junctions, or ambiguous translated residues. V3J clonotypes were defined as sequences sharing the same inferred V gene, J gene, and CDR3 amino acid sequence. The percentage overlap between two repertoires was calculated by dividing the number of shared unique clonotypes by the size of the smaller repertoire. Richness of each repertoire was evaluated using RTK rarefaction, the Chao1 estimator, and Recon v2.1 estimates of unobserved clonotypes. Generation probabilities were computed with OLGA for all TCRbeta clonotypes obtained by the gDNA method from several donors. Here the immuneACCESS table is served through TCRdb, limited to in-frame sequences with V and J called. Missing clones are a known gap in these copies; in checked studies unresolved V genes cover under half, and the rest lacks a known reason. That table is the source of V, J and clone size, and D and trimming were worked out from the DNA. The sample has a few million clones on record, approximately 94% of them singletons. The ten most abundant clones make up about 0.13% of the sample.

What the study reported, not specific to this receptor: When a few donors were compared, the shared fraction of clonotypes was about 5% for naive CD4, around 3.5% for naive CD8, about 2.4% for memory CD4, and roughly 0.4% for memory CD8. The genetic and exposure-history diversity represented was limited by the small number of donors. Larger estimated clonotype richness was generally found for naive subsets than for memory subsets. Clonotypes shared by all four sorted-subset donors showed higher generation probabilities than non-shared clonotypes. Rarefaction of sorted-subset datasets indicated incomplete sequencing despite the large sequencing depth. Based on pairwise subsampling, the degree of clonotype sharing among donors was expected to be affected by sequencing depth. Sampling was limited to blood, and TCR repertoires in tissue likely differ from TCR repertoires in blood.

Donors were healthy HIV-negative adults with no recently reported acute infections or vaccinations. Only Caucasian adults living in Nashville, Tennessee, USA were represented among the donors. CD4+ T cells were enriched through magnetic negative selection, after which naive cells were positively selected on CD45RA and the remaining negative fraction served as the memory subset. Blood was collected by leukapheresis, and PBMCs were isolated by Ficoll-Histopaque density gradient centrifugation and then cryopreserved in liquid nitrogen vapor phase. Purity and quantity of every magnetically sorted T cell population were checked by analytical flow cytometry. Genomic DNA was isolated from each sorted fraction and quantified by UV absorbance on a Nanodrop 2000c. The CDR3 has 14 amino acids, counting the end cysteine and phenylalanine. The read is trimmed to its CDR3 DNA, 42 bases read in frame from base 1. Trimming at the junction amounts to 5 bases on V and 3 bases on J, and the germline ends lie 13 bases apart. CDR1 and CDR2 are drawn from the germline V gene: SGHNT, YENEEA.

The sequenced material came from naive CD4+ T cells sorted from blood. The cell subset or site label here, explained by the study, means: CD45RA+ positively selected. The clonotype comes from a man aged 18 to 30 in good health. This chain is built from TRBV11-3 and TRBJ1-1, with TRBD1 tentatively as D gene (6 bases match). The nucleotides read TGTGCCAGCAGCCAAAGGGGGGAGGACACTGAAGCTTTCTTT. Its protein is CASSQRGEDTEAFF.